This TCR beta chain is from a study of cytomegalovirus exposure and HLA in healthy donors. Study context: The Caucasian-associated ancestry cluster contained 81% of the approximately 400 genotyped donors.

In the PCR, 60 Vbeta and 13 Jbeta primers were used. Sequenced by immunoSEQ multiplex PCR; TCRdb stores in-frame clones only, minus some. The sample carries 120,000 or so clones, about four fifths recorded once. The CDR3 extends over 18 amino acids. After removal of 4 bases from V and 2 bases from J, the junction contained 8 bases not matched to a gene. In germline, CDR1 is MDHEN, CDR2 SYDVKM. General study points: Cytomegalovirus association was assigned to about 150 TCR beta chains.

Concerning this clone itself: Antigen unknown.

The TCR was taken from a man between 18 and 35 years old in good health and CMV-seronegative. Sequences were obtained from PBMCs. The chain uses TRBV28 and TRBJ2-2; 12 bases align to TRBD2. CDR3 in amino acids: CASSSDLGLAGNTGELFF. The CDR3 DNA reads as TGTGCCAGCAGTTCTGACTTGGGACTAGCGGGTAACACCGGGGAGCTGTTTTTT.